The rows below give T cell receptor beta chains drawn from one sample of a study of blood T cell repertoires in COVID-19. Generated by immunoSEQ multiplex PCR, the TCRdb table keeps only in-frame clones and is missing some. Altogether tens of thousands of clones are present, 75% to 90% being singletons, with the ten largest covering 10% to 15%. Material: peripheral blood. The receptors come from a human donor in a cohort sampled during active COVID-19. Both conserved end residues are part of each CDR3. The order of the fields is D gene, J gene, clone size, V gene, CDR3 DNA, CDR3 protein. A D gene is named only where the DNA matches it firmly. Not all rows give a size; the values are once, few, many and, for expanded clones, a class.

d_call: .; j_call: TRBJ2-1; clone_size: .; v_call: TRBV4-1; cdr3_nt: TGCGCCAGCAGCCAGGCAGTAGGGGCCCAAAGGTATGAGCAGTTCTTC; cdr3_aa: CASSQAVGAQRYEQFF
d_call: TRBD1; j_call: TRBJ1-5; clone_size: .; v_call: TRBV28; cdr3_nt: TGTGCCAGCAGTTCGACAGGGGATAGCAATCAGCCCCAGCATTTT; cdr3_aa: CASSSTGDSNQPQHF
d_call: .; j_call: TRBJ1-4; clone_size: few; v_call: TRBV7-9; cdr3_nt: TGTGCCAGCAGCTTCTACGAAGCGGGAGAAAAACTGTTTTTT; cdr3_aa: CASSFYEAGEKLFF
d_call: TRBD1; j_call: TRBJ1-3; clone_size: .; v_call: TRBV18; cdr3_nt: TGTGCCAGCTCACCCCAGACAGGGACCTCTGGAAACACCATATATTTT; cdr3_aa: CASSPQTGTSGNTIYF
d_call: .; j_call: TRBJ1-1; clone_size: .; v_call: TRBV29-1; cdr3_nt: TGCAGCATAGGACAGATTGAAGCTTTCTTT; cdr3_aa: CSIGQIEAFF
d_call: .; j_call: TRBJ1-3; clone_size: .; v_call: TRBV5-1; cdr3_nt: TGCGCCAGCAGCTTGGCAGGGGAGGGAAACACCATATATTTT; cdr3_aa: CASSLAGEGNTIYF
d_call: TRBD1; j_call: TRBJ1-1; clone_size: .; v_call: TRBV15; cdr3_nt: TGTGCCACCAGCGTCCGGGACAGGGCTCGTGAAGCTTTCTTT; cdr3_aa: CATSVRDRAREAFF
d_call: .; j_call: TRBJ2-5; clone_size: once; v_call: TRBV15; cdr3_nt: TGTGCCACCAGCGGCAGACAGGGAGGTGGTGAGACCCAGTACTTC; cdr3_aa: CATSGRQGGGETQYF
d_call: TRBD2; j_call: TRBJ2-2; clone_size: .; v_call: TRBV10-3; cdr3_nt: TGTGCCATCCGAGAGAGGACTAGCGGGGGGGGATACACCGGGGAGCTGTTTTTT; cdr3_aa: CAIRERTSGGGYTGELFF
d_call: .; j_call: TRBJ1-1; clone_size: .; v_call: TRBV19; cdr3_nt: TGTGCCAGTAGTAACGACCGGGACTTTAACACTGAAGCTTTCTTT; cdr3_aa: CASSNDRDFNTEAFF
d_call: TRBD1; j_call: TRBJ1-2; clone_size: .; v_call: TRBV5-6; cdr3_nt: TGTGCCAGCAGCTTCTTGTCAGGGGGGACCTATGGCTACACCTTC; cdr3_aa: CASSFLSGGTYGYTF
d_call: .; j_call: TRBJ2-1; clone_size: .; v_call: TRBV18; cdr3_nt: TGTGCCAGCTCACCAACCTCGAGCTCCTACAATGAGCAGTTCTTC; cdr3_aa: CASSPTSSSYNEQFF
d_call: .; j_call: TRBJ2-5; clone_size: .; v_call: TRBV15; cdr3_nt: TGTGCGACCAGGGCGGGGGCAACCAAAGAGACCCAGTACTTC; cdr3_aa: CATRAGATKETQYF
d_call: .; j_call: TRBJ2-5; clone_size: .; v_call: TRBV5-1; cdr3_nt: TGCGCCAGCAGCGGGAGGACAGGAAAAGAGACCCAGTACTTC; cdr3_aa: CASSGRTGKETQYF
d_call: .; j_call: TRBJ2-2; clone_size: .; v_call: TRBV5-1; cdr3_nt: TGCGCCAGCAGCGTCGCAGGGATAGGCACCGGGGAGCTGTTTTTT; cdr3_aa: CASSVAGIGTGELFF
d_call: .; j_call: TRBJ1-6; clone_size: .; v_call: TRBV6-5; cdr3_nt: TGTGCCAGCAGTTACCAGGGACAATCACCCCTCCACTTT; cdr3_aa: CASSYQGQSPLHF
d_call: TRBD1; j_call: TRBJ1-5; clone_size: .; v_call: TRBV5-1; cdr3_nt: TGCGCCAGCAGCTTGGGGGGACAGGGGTTTCAGCCCCAGCATTTT; cdr3_aa: CASSLGGQGFQPQHF
d_call: .; j_call: TRBJ2-7; clone_size: once; v_call: TRBV6-5; cdr3_nt: TGTGCCAGCAGAGTCACGCCCTATAGTTCCTACGAGCAGTACTTC; cdr3_aa: CASRVTPYSSYEQYF
d_call: .; j_call: TRBJ2-3; clone_size: .; v_call: TRBV12-3/TRBV12-4; cdr3_nt: TGTGCCAGCGCAGGGTTTGCGGATACGCAGTATTTT; cdr3_aa: CASAGFADTQYF
d_call: .; j_call: TRBJ2-5; clone_size: .; v_call: TRBV29-1; cdr3_nt: TGCAGCGTTGAGGGAGCGGACTCCCAAGAGACCCAGTACTTC; cdr3_aa: CSVEGADSQETQYF
d_call: .; j_call: TRBJ2-7; clone_size: .; v_call: TRBV2; cdr3_nt: TGTGCCAGCACACAGGGCCACGAGCAGTACTTC; cdr3_aa: CASTQGHEQYF
d_call: .; j_call: TRBJ1-3; clone_size: .; v_call: TRBV7-2; cdr3_nt: TGTGCCAGCAGCTTAGTTTTGGGGGGCTCTGGAAACACCATATATTTT; cdr3_aa: CASSLVLGGSGNTIYF
d_call: .; j_call: TRBJ2-7; clone_size: .; v_call: TRBV7-9; cdr3_nt: TGTGCCAGCAGCTTAGACACCTACGAGCAGTACTTC; cdr3_aa: CASSLDTYEQYF
d_call: TRBD2; j_call: TRBJ2-1; clone_size: .; v_call: TRBV4-2; cdr3_nt: TGTGCCAGCAGCCCGACTAGCGGGGGGGCCGCTGAGCAGTTCTTC; cdr3_aa: CASSPTSGGAAEQFF
d_call: TRBD1; j_call: TRBJ2-7; clone_size: .; v_call: TRBV23-1; cdr3_nt: TGCGCCAGCAGTCAATCGAAGGACAGGGCCTCCTACGAGCAGTACTTC; cdr3_aa: CASSQSKDRASYEQYF
d_call: TRBD1; j_call: TRBJ1-1; clone_size: .; v_call: TRBV19; cdr3_nt: TGTGCCAGTAGTAGCAGGGGGAGTAACACTGAAGCTTTCTTT; cdr3_aa: CASSSRGSNTEAFF
d_call: .; j_call: TRBJ1-2; clone_size: .; v_call: TRBV25-1; cdr3_nt: TGTGCCAGCAGTCTAGGAGGGGCGGATGGCTACACCTTC; cdr3_aa: CASSLGGADGYTF
d_call: .; j_call: TRBJ1-6; clone_size: .; v_call: TRBV2; cdr3_nt: TGTGCCAGCAGTTTACAGTCCTATAATTCACCCCTCCACTTT; cdr3_aa: CASSLQSYNSPLHF
d_call: .; j_call: TRBJ1-1; clone_size: .; v_call: TRBV3-1/TRBV3-2; cdr3_nt: TGTGCCAGCAGCCTACAGGAGAACACTGAAGCTTTCTTT; cdr3_aa: CASSLQENTEAFF
d_call: TRBD1; j_call: TRBJ1-4; clone_size: .; v_call: TRBV19; cdr3_nt: TGTGCCAGTAGCCCGGGACAGGGGAATGAAAAACTGTTTTTT; cdr3_aa: CASSPGQGNEKLFF
d_call: .; j_call: TRBJ2-7; clone_size: once; v_call: TRBV7-9; cdr3_nt: TGTGCCAGCAGCTATCGACAGGACAATGTTGCCTACGAGCAGTACTTC; cdr3_aa: CASSYRQDNVAYEQYF
d_call: TRBD2; j_call: TRBJ2-3; clone_size: .; v_call: TRBV7-2; cdr3_nt: TGTGCCAGCAGCTTAGGAGTTAGCGGGGGTTCTGATACGCAGTATTTT; cdr3_aa: CASSLGVSGGSDTQYF
d_call: TRBD2; j_call: TRBJ2-7; clone_size: few; v_call: TRBV6-5; cdr3_nt: TGTGCCAGCACGCCTCCGGGGGGAGCCTACGAGCAGTACTTC; cdr3_aa: CASTPPGGAYEQYF
d_call: TRBD1; j_call: TRBJ2-1; clone_size: .; v_call: TRBV13; cdr3_nt: TGTGCCAGCAGCTTTGGTTGGCAATGGACAGGGTCCTTAAGCTCCTACAATGAGCAGTTCTTC; cdr3_aa: CASSFGWQWTGSLSSYNEQFF
d_call: .; j_call: TRBJ2-5; clone_size: .; v_call: TRBV6-6; cdr3_nt: TGTGCCAGCAGCTTGTTATACGGAGGGCAAGAGACCCAGTACTTC; cdr3_aa: CASSLLYGGQETQYF
d_call: .; j_call: TRBJ1-6; clone_size: .; v_call: TRBV12-3/TRBV12-4; cdr3_nt: TGTGCCAGCGGCCGCAGGGGTCCTTCACCCCTCCACTTT; cdr3_aa: CASGRRGPSPLHF
d_call: TRBD1; j_call: TRBJ2-5; clone_size: .; v_call: TRBV7-6; cdr3_nt: TGTGCCAGCAGCTTAGCTAGGGGGACAGGGCAGGAGACCCAGTACTTC; cdr3_aa: CASSLARGTGQETQYF
d_call: .; j_call: TRBJ1-2; clone_size: .; v_call: TRBV7-9; cdr3_nt: TGTGCCAGCAGCTTATCCTCCTATGGCTACACCTTC; cdr3_aa: CASSLSSYGYTF
d_call: TRBD2; j_call: TRBJ2-3; clone_size: .; v_call: TRBV11-3; cdr3_nt: TGTGCCAGCAGCCCCCGAGTAGCGGGGGGGGGAGATACGCAGTATTTT; cdr3_aa: CASSPRVAGGGDTQYF
d_call: .; j_call: TRBJ2-7; clone_size: .; v_call: TRBV28; cdr3_nt: TGTGCCAGCAGTTTAAGGGGCTACGAGCAGTACTTC; cdr3_aa: CASSLRGYEQYF
d_call: .; j_call: TRBJ1-6; clone_size: once; v_call: TRBV18; cdr3_nt: TGTGCCAGCTCACCGGGCGGGGAACCCCTCCACTTT; cdr3_aa: CASSPGGEPLHF
d_call: TRBD1; j_call: TRBJ2-2; clone_size: .; v_call: TRBV5-4; cdr3_nt: TGTGCCAGCAGCGGTGAAGGGGGCTGGAGCACCGGGGAGCTGTTTTTT; cdr3_aa: CASSGEGGWSTGELFF
d_call: .; j_call: TRBJ1-2; clone_size: .; v_call: TRBV19; cdr3_nt: TGTGCCAGTAGTTTCGGCTATGGCTACACCTTC; cdr3_aa: CASSFGYGYTF
d_call: .; j_call: TRBJ2-1; clone_size: .; v_call: TRBV11-2; cdr3_nt: TGTGCCACCAGGGGAGCCTACAATGAGCAGTTCTTC; cdr3_aa: CATRGAYNEQFF
d_call: TRBD2; j_call: TRBJ2-3; clone_size: .; v_call: TRBV19; cdr3_nt: TGTGCCAGTAGTATTGGGACTAGCGGGGGCACAGATACGCAGTATTTT; cdr3_aa: CASSIGTSGGTDTQYF
d_call: .; j_call: TRBJ1-1; clone_size: .; v_call: TRBV28; cdr3_nt: TGTGCCAGCAGTGGTACAATAGGGAGAGGCACTGAAGCTTTCTTT; cdr3_aa: CASSGTIGRGTEAFF
d_call: TRBD2; j_call: TRBJ2-5; clone_size: once; v_call: TRBV19; cdr3_nt: TGTGCCAGTAGTGATCGCGGGGGGCCCGGAATACAAGAGACCCAGTACTTC; cdr3_aa: CASSDRGGPGIQETQYF
d_call: .; j_call: TRBJ1-4; clone_size: .; v_call: TRBV5-1; cdr3_nt: TGCGCCAGCAGCCTCTTTTCCCTCGGGTCGGTGAATGAAAAACTGTTTTTT; cdr3_aa: CASSLFSLGSVNEKLFF
d_call: .; j_call: TRBJ1-5; clone_size: .; v_call: TRBV2; cdr3_nt: TGTGCCAGCAGTGATTCGACAGCCTCTATGCATTTT; cdr3_aa: CASSDSTASMHF
d_call: .; j_call: TRBJ2-5; clone_size: .; v_call: TRBV6-6; cdr3_nt: TGTGCCAGCACCCTAGATGGGTCAGAGACCCAGTACTTC; cdr3_aa: CASTLDGSETQYF
d_call: .; j_call: TRBJ1-1; clone_size: .; v_call: TRBV15; cdr3_nt: TGTGCCACCAGCAGAGAGCCGGGGAGCACTGAAGCTTTCTTT; cdr3_aa: CATSREPGSTEAFF
d_call: .; j_call: TRBJ2-3; clone_size: .; v_call: TRBV25-1; cdr3_nt: TGTGCCAGCAGGTCCGGAGGAGATACGCAGTATTTT; cdr3_aa: CASRSGGDTQYF
d_call: .; j_call: TRBJ2-1; clone_size: .; v_call: TRBV3-1/TRBV3-2; cdr3_nt: TGTGCCAGCAGCCAAGAATATTTCGTGTTCAATGAGCAGTTCTTC; cdr3_aa: CASSQEYFVFNEQFF
d_call: TRBD1; j_call: TRBJ1-6; clone_size: .; v_call: TRBV5-5; cdr3_nt: TGTGCCAGCACCTCCAGGGGGGACTCCTATAATTCACCCCTCCACTTT; cdr3_aa: CASTSRGDSYNSPLHF